The entry below gives a single T cell receptor beta chain sequence along with its context. One junction end disagrees with the germline gene, perhaps due to a read error. Priming with a constant-region primer yielded TCR beta cDNA from around 540 ng total RNA. Generation of the TCR beta libraries relied on three nested multiplex PCR rounds using slightly modified ARM-PCR. Both of the initial two PCR rounds ran for about 9 cycles and employed TRBV1-TRBV30 forward primers alongside a C-beta reverse primer. Each CDR3 protein is one row after TCRdb ran MiXCR on the multiplex PCR reads. There are 95,000 to 100,000 distinct CDR3 sequences in the sample; about two thirds occur only once, and 9.5% to 15% lies in the top ten. Co-extracted RNA and DNA came from 20-30 mg of unsorted bulk tissue. The data derive from a study of tumor-infiltrating lymphocytes in primary liver carcinoma. Germline loops: CDR1 SGHRS, CDR2 YFSETQ. There are 13 residues in the CDR3.

The chain joins TRBV5-1 to TRBJ2-7, with TRBD2 matching over 7 bases. The TCR was taken from a woman in her fifties or sixties with primary liver carcinoma and hepatitis B virus infection. The specimen sequenced was liver tumor tissue from sampling region 2. Subset reported: tumor region T2, inferior pole. Written as DNA, the CDR3 is TGCGCCAGCAGCCTAAACGGGGACTACGATCAGTACTTC. This codes for CASSLNGDYDQYF.